This passage covers 17 T cell receptor beta chains from one sample sequenced in a study of cytomegalovirus exposure and HLA in healthy donors. 60 Vbeta and 13 Jbeta primers were used in PCR. TCRdb's table, derived via immunoSEQ multiplex PCR, lists solely in-frame clones and lacks some. The table includes roughly 120,000 clones, 81% detected once. Source material: PBMCs. All receptors derive from a woman aged 40-49 years in good health and CMV-seronegative.

This rearrangement joins TRBV5-1 to TRBJ2-7; TRBD1 matches at 7 bases. The ends lost 0 bases at V and 0 bases at J; junction bases unmatched: 3. CDR1 and CDR2 from the germline V gene are SGHRS and YFSETQ. This CDR3 region has 15 residues. The CDR3 DNA reads TGCGCCAGCAGCTTGGCCGGGACAGTCTCCTACGAGCAGTACTTC. Translating it yields CASSLAGTVSYEQYF.

This chain joins TRBV7-9 and TRBJ1-5; 8 nucleotides line up with TRBD1. This CDR3 contains 15 residues. J gave up 1 base and V 5 bases, and 4 bases lay outside the gene matches. Per germline, CDR1 SEHNR and CDR2 FQNEAQ (reference sequence). The CDR3 loop reads CASSPGGTSNQPQHF. The CDR3 DNA sequence: TGTGCCAGCAGCCCAGGGGGCACGAGCAATCAGCCCCAGCATTTT.

The chain uses TRBV9 and TRBJ2-3; 8 nucleotides agree with TRBD2. The CDR3 is 15 amino acids. Trimming cost V 3 bases and J 2 bases; bases outside gene matches: 5. The germline gives CDR1 SGDLS, CDR2 YYNGEE. Written as DNA, the CDR3 is TGTGCCAGCAGCGAAATAGCGGGGTACACAGATACGCAGTATTTT. This translates into CASSEIAGYTDTQYF.

This clone appeared a single time. The chain couples TRBV18 to TRBJ2-3, with a possible D match to TRBD1 (6 bases). V was shortened by 2 bases and J by 4 bases, with 19 bases between the two germline ends. The CDR3 sequence is 17 residues long. Germline V gene lookup returns CDR1 KGHSH and CDR2 LQKENI. CDR3 residues: CASSPTTGLSLADTQYF. The CDR3 DNA sequence: TGTGCCAGCTCACCAACGACAGGCCTTTCGTTAGCAGATACGCAGTATTTT.

J is TRBJ2-1 and V is TRBV7-8, with 14 bases fitting TRBD2. CDR3 size: 15 residues. J lost 12 bases, V lost 2 bases, and 6 bases had no gene match. CDR1 and CDR2 (germline): SGHVS, FQNEAQ. The CDR3 loop reads CASSLTTGTSGRQFF. The CDR3 nucleotides are TGTGCCAGCAGCTTAACGACCGGGACTAGCGGGAGGCAGTTCTTC.

This chain connects TRBV4-2 to TRBJ1-1; D is undetermined. Germline assignment: CDR1 LGHNA and CDR2 YNFKEQ. This CDR3 spans 13 amino acids. The ends were cut back, 1 base at V and 5 bases at J, with 8 bases in the middle. Written as DNA, the CDR3 is TGTGCCAGCAGCCAAGGTGCGGGAACTGAAGCTTTCTTT. Translating gives CASSQGAGTEAFF.

This rearrangement joins TRBV6-5 to TRBJ1-5, with D possibly being TRBD1 (5 bases). Trimming took 5 bases from V and 4 from J, leaving 12 bases between them. The CDR3 has 14 amino acids. CDR1 is MNHEY, CDR2 SVGAGI, per germline. As DNA, the CDR3 is TGTGCCAGCAGTCCGGGCGGGGCTAATCAGCCCCAGCATTTT. It codes for CASSPGGANQPQHF.

In this sample, this clone turned up once. The rearrangement joins TRBV7-2 to TRBJ2-7; D call uncertain. In germline, CDR1 is SGHTA, CDR2 FQGNSA. V was clipped by 5 bases and J by 6 bases, with 11 bases between them. This CDR3 comprises 12 residues. The CDR3 nucleotides read TGTGCCAGCAGCCCTACCTCACGCGAGCAGTACTTC. Translating gives CASSPTSREQYF.

The rearrangement uses TRBV27 and TRBJ2-3; D is possibly TRBD2 (5 bases). The CDR3 extends over 17 amino acids. Germline CDR1 and CDR2: MNHEY and SMNVEV (reference sequence). Trimming shortened V by 4 bases and J by 2 bases, and 19 bases separated the two germline ends. Written as DNA, the CDR3 is TGTGCCAGCAGTTGGGGAAGGACTCACGTAGTCACAGATACGCAGTATTTT. Amino acids: CASSWGRTHVVTDTQYF.

The chain recombines TRBV2 with TRBJ2-1, with a tentative D call TRBD2 (5 bases). This CDR3 spans 17 amino acids. Looked up from germline, CDR1 is SNHLY and CDR2 is FYNNEI. V was cut by 3 bases and J by 0 bases, with 15 bases left in between. The CDR3: CASSEDDGESSYNEQFF. In DNA, the CDR3 is TGTGCCAGCAGTGAGGACGACGGGGAAAGCTCCTACAATGAGCAGTTCTTC.

The chain has TRBV28 and TRBJ1-3; possibly TRBD1 for D (5 bases). Trimming cost V 7 bases and J 3 bases, with 10 bases left between them. This CDR3 contains 13 residues. The germline gives CDR1 MDHEN, CDR2 SYDVKM. CDR3 residues: CASTLGGGNTIYF. The CDR3 DNA follows: TGTGCCAGCACCCTGGGGGGTGGAAACACCATATATTTT.

The J gene is TRBJ2-7, the V gene TRBV6-5, with 8 bases aligning to TRBD1. CDR3 length equals 16 residues. CDR1 MNHEY and CDR2 SVGAGI come from the germline V gene. After removal of 2 bases from V and 0 bases from J, the junction contained 6 bases not matched to a gene. This chain's CDR3 is CASSYGQGDSSYEQYF. The CDR3 DNA reads TGTGCCAGCAGTTACGGACAGGGCGACAGCTCCTACGAGCAGTACTTC.

The rearrangement links TRBV19 to TRBJ1-6; a weak D match, TRBD1 (5 bases). The germline V gene has CDR1 LNHDA and CDR2 SQIVND (reference sequence). V was trimmed by 0 bases and J by 4 bases, leaving 10 bases between them. The CDR3 is 16 amino acids. The CDR3, as DNA: TGTGCCAGTAGTATAGATTCGACAGCTTATAATTCACCCCTCCACTTT. Translation gives CASSIDSTAYNSPLHF.

CDR3 DNA: TGTGCCAGCAGTCTCACCAGGGCGCCGGCCTACAATGAGCAGTTCTTC. It translates to CASSLTRAPAYNEQFF. The chain uses TRBV27 and TRBJ2-1; perhaps TRBD1 as D (5 bases). Germline assignment: CDR1 MNHEY and CDR2 SMNVEV (reference sequence). This CDR3 region has 16 residues. V was cut by 5 bases and J by 2 bases, with 16 bases left in between.

The gene calls are TRBV6-6 and TRBJ2-3; 10 positions agree with TRBD1. The germline CDR1 and CDR2 sequences are MNHNY and SVGAGI (reference sequence). V dropped 7 bases and J dropped 3; count of bases not matched to a gene: 4. The CDR3 loop spans 14 amino acids. The CDR3 nucleotides read TGTGCCAGCAATCGACAGGGGGCGACAGATACGCAGTATTTT. It encodes CASNRQGATDTQYF.

Of note for this clone: The sample holds other DNA sequences that translate to the same CDR3. The chain links TRBV6-6 to TRBJ1-2; possible D gene TRBD1, 5 bases. Germline V CDR1 and CDR2: MNHNY, SVGAGI (reference sequence). The CDR3 contains 14 residues. V gave up 0 bases and J gave up 7 bases, with 12 bases separating them. The CDR3 sequence is CASSYSGQGGGYTF. The CDR3 DNA follows: TGTGCCAGCAGTTACTCGGGGCAGGGCGGTGGCTACACCTTC.

This chain uses TRBV5-8 with TRBJ1-4; 7 positions match TRBD1. This CDR3 has 14 residues. The J segment lost 7 bases and the V segment lost 3 bases, leaving 6 bases of the junction unmatched. Germline CDR1 reads SGHTS; CDR2 reads YDEGEE. The CDR3 here is CASSSRGASEKLFF. The CDR3 nucleotides read TGTGCCAGCAGCTCCAGGGGGGCAAGTGAAAAACTGTTTTTT.